The entry below describes one TCR beta chain. Its antigen is as yet unknown. V was pared by 5 bases and J by 1 base, with 8 bases between. From germline, CDR1 is LNHDA and CDR2 SQIVND (reference sequence). CDR3 length equals 14 residues. This sample was taken from a study of neoadjuvant anti-PD-1 for oral cavity cancer. Findings and limits, study-wide: TCR analyses covered only a few patients per response group.

The protocol was immunoSEQ multiplex PCR, while the TCRdb copy is restricted to in-frame clones and leaves out a portion. The sample contains about 68,000 clones, 70% to 90% of which appear only once. Time point defined: after neoadjuvant nivolumab, at surgical resection. Analysis of PBMCs was direct, with no culture step. This sequence joins TRBV19 and TRBJ2-2; D is undetermined. Source: PBMCs, taken after nivolumab (anti-PD-1) treatment. This TCR was sampled from a person between 40 and 79 years old with oral cavity squamous cell carcinoma. CDR3: CASSLSLNTGELFF. As DNA, the CDR3 is TGTGCCAGTAGTCTTTCCCTGAACACCGGGGAGCTGTTTTTT. Based on the CDR3 plus reference TRBV19 and TRBJ2-2, the full variable domain is DGGITQSPKYLFRKEGQNVTLSCEQNLNHDAMYWYRQDPGQGLRLIYYSQIVNDFQKGDIAEGYSVSREKKESFPLTVTSAQKNPTAFYLCASSLSLNTGELFFGEGSRLTVL.